Shown below are 8 T cell receptor beta chains from a single sample sequenced in a study of T cell responses to AZD1222 COVID-19 vaccine. Some clones are missing from TCRdb's copy, which holds only in-frame ones; the method was immunoSEQ multiplex PCR. Of 75,000 to 100,000 clones in the sample, around 86% were seen once. The material sequenced was peripheral blood, taken on day 0 of AZD1222 vaccination. The receptors come from an adult in good health.

The chain uses TRBV7-2 and TRBJ1-1; the D is unclear. V gave up 5 bases and J gave up 1 base, with 11 bases separating them. In germline, CDR1 is SGHTA, CDR2 FQGNSA. This CDR3 is 14 amino acids long. The DNA for the CDR3 is TGTGCCAGCAGCCCCGAACGAACGAACACTGAAGCTTTCTTT. Its protein product is CASSPERTNTEAFF.

The gene calls are TRBV3-1 (or the pseudogene TRBV3-2) and TRBJ2-2; maybe TRBD1 (5 bases). Trimming pared 5 bases from V and 2 bases from J, leaving 12 bases between. Germline CDR1 and CDR2: LGHDT and YNNKEL (reference sequence). The CDR3 has 15 residues. The CDR3 region is CASSKRGPNTGELFF. For the CDR3, the DNA is TGTGCCAGCAGCAAAAGGGGCCCTAACACCGGGGAGCTGTTTTTT.

V and J are TRBV10-3 and TRBJ1-1; 7 bases match TRBD1. This CDR3 is 14 amino acids long. Germline lookup yields CDR1 ENHRY and CDR2 SYGVKD. The junction had 1 base not matched to a gene; V was cut back by 2 bases and J by 1 base. This CDR3 is CAISERTGNTEAFF. The CDR3 bases are TGTGCCATCAGTGAGCGGACAGGGAACACTGAAGCTTTCTTT.

This sequence joins TRBV5-1 and TRBJ1-1; D possibly corresponds to TRBD1 (5 bases). This CDR3 region has 14 residues. CDR1 and CDR2 (germline): SGHRS, YFSETQ. Trimming shortened V by 0 bases and J by 6 bases, and 12 bases separated the two germline ends. The CDR3: CASSLGVRDAEAFF. The CDR3 DNA sequence: TGCGCCAGCAGCTTGGGGGTTCGGGACGCTGAAGCTTTCTTT.

The chain is built from TRBV19 and TRBJ1-4; 9 positions match TRBD1. Per germline, CDR1 LNHDA and CDR2 SQIVND (reference sequence). With 6 bases clipped from V and 7 bases from J, the junction kept 6 bases outside the gene matches. This CDR3 is 14 amino acids long. The CDR3 nucleotides read TGTGCCAGTAGGCCGACAGGGGGAGGTGAAAAACTGTTTTTT. It encodes CASRPTGGGEKLFF.

The V call is TRBV5-6, the J call TRBJ2-1; D remains ambiguous. V lost 0 bases, J lost 10 bases, and 11 bases lay in between. The V gene's germline CDR1 is SGHDT and CDR2 YYEEEE. This CDR3 has 13 amino acids. CDR3 bases: TGTGCCAGCAGCTTGGGGCCTGATAGGGAGCAGTTCTTC. This sequence encodes CASSLGPDREQFF.

The sample holds one count of this clone. V is TRBV19 and J is TRBJ1-2; 7 nucleotides align to TRBD1. The CDR3 length is 15 residues. Trimming cost V 3 bases and J 0 bases; bases outside gene matches: 4. The V gene's germline CDR1 is LNHDA and CDR2 SQIVND (reference sequence). Here the CDR3 reads CASSIVQGANYGYTF. Here the CDR3 DNA reads TGTGCCAGTAGTATTGTCCAGGGGGCTAACTATGGCTACACCTTC.

The chain carries TRBV14 and TRBJ1-4; D unresolved. V shed 2 bases and J shed 3 bases, with 19 bases lying between them. The CDR3 runs 18 residues. CDR1 is SGHDN, CDR2 FVKESK, per germline. CDR3 sequence reads: CASSQRSGSFKANEKLFF. Written as DNA, the CDR3 is TGTGCCAGCAGCCAAAGGTCAGGCTCATTTAAGGCTAATGAAAAACTGTTTTTT.